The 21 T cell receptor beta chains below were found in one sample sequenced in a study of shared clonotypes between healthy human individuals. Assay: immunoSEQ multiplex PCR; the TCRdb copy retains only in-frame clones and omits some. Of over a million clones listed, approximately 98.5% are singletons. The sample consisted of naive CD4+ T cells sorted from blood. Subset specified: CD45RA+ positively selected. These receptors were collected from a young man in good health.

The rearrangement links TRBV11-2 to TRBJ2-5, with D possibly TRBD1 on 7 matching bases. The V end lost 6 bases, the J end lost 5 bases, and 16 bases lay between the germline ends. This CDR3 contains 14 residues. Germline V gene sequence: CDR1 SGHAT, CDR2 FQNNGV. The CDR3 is CASRRAGGKETQYF. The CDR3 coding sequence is TGTGCCAGCAGGAGGGCAGGGGGGAAGGAGACCCAGTACTTC.

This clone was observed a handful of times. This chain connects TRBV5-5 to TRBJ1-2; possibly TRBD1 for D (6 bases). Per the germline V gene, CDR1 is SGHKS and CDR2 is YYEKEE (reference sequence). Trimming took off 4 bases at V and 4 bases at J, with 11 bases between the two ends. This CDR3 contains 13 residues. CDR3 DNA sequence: TGTGCCAGCAGCCCCGGGACACCCTATGGCTACACCTTC. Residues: CASSPGTPYGYTF.

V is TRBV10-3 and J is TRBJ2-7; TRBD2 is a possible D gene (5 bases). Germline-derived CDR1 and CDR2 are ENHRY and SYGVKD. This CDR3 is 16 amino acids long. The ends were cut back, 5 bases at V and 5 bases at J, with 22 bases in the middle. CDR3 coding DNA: TGTGCCATCAGTAAGGCCCAACTAGTTTCTCCGGACGAGCAGTACTTC. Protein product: CAISKAQLVSPDEQYF.

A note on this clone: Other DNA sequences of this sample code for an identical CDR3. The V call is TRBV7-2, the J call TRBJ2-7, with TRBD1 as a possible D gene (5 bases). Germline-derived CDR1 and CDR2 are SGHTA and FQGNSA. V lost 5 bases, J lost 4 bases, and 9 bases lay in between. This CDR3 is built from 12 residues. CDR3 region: CASSLTGYEQYF. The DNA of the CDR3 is TGTGCCAGCAGCCTTACAGGTTACGAGCAGTACTTC.

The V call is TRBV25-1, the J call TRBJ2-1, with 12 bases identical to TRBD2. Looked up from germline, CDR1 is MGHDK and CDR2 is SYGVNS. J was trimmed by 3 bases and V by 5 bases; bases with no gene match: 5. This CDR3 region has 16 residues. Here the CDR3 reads CASSSASGRDYNEQFF. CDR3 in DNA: TGTGCCAGCAGTTCCGCTAGCGGGAGGGACTACAATGAGCAGTTCTTC.

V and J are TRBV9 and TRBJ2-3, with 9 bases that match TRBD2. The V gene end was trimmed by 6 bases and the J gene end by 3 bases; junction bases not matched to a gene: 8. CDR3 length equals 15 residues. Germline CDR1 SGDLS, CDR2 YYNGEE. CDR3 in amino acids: CASTLSGRGTDTQYF. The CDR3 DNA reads TGTGCCAGCACCCTTAGCGGGAGAGGTACAGATACGCAGTATTTT.

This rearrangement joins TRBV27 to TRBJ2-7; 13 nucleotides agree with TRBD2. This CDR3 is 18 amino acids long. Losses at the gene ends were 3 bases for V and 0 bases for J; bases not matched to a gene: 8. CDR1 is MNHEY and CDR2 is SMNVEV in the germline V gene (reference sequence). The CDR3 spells CASSFRTSGSYSSYEQYF. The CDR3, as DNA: TGTGCCAGCAGTTTCCGGACTAGCGGGAGTTATAGCTCCTACGAGCAGTACTTC.

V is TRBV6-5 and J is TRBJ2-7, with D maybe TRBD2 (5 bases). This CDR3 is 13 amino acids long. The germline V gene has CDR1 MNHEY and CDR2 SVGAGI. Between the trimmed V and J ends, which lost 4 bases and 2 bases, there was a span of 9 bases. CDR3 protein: CASSFGETYEQYF. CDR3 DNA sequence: TGTGCCAGCAGTTTCGGGGAGACCTACGAGCAGTACTTC.

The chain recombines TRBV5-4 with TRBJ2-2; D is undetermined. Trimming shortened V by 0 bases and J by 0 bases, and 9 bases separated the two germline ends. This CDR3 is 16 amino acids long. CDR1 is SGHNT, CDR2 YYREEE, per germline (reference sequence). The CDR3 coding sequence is TGTGCCAGCAGCTTGGAGATCGGCTCGAACACCGGGGAGCTGTTTTTT. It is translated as CASSLEIGSNTGELFF.

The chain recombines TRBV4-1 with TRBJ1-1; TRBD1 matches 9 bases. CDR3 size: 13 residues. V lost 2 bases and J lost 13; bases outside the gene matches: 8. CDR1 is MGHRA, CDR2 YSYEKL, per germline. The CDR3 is CASSQTGGWVGFF. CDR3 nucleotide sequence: TGCGCCAGCAGCCAAACAGGGGGCTGGGTGGGTTTCTTT.

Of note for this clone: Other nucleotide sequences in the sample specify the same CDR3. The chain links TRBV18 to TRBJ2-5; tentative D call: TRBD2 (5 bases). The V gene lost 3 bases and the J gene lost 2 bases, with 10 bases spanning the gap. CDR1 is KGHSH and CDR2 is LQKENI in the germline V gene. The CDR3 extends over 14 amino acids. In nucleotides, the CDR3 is TGTGCCAGCTCACCCATTCGGGATCAAGAGACCCAGTACTTC. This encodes CASSPIRDQETQYF.

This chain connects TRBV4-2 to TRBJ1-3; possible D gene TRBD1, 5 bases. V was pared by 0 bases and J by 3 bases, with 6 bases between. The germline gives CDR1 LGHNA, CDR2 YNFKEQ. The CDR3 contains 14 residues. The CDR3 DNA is TGTGCCAGCAGCCAAGAGGGGGTTGGAAACACCATATATTTT. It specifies CASSQEGVGNTIYF.

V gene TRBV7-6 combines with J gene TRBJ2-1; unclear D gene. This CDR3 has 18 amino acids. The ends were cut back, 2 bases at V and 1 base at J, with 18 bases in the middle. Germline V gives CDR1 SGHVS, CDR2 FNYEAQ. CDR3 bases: TGTGCCAGCAGCTTAAGTCTGGGTGGCGTAGCATCCTACAATGAGCAGTTCTTC. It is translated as CASSLSLGGVASYNEQFF. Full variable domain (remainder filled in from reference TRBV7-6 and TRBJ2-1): GAGVSQSPRYKVTKRGQDVALRCDPISGHVSLYWYRQALGQGPEFLTYFNYEAQQDKSGLPNDRFSAERPEGSISTLTIQRTEQRDSAMYRCASSLSLGGVASYNEQFFGPGTRLTVL.

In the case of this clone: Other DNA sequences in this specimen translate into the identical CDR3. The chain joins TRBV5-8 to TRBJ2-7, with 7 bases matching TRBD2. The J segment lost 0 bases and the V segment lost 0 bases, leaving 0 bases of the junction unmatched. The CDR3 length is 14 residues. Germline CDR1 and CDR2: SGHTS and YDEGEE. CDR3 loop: CASSLGGSSYEQYF. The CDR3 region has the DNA TGTGCCAGCAGCTTGGGCGGGAGCTCCTACGAGCAGTACTTC. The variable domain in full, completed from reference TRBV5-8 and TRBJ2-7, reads EAGVTQSPTHLIKTRGQQATLRCSPISGHTSVYWYQQALGLGLQFLLWYDEGEERNRGNFPPRFSGRQFPNYSSELNVNALELEDSALYLCASSLGGSSYEQYFGPGTRLTVT.

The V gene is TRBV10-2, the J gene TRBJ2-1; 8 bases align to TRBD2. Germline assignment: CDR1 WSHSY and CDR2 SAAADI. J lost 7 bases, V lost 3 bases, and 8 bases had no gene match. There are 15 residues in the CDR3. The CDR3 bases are TGCGCCAGCAGTGACATCGGGAGGGCCCGGAATGAGCAGTTCTTC. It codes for CASSDIGRARNEQFF.

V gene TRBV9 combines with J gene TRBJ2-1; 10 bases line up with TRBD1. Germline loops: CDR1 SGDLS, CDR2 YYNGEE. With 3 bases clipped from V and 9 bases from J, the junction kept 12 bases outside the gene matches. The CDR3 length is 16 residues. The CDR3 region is CASSASGQGLFGEQFF. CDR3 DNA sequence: TGTGCCAGCAGCGCCTCGGGACAGGGGTTGTTCGGTGAGCAGTTCTTC.

In DNA, the CDR3 is TGTGCCAGCAGAATGGCTGTGGGGTCTGGGGCCAACGTCCTGACTTTC. This translates into CASRMAVGSGANVLTF. V gene TRBV28 combines with J gene TRBJ2-6; no definite D call. Germline V lookup: CDR1 MDHEN, CDR2 SYDVKM. There are 16 residues in the CDR3. The ends were cut back, 6 bases at V and 1 base at J, with 13 bases in the middle.

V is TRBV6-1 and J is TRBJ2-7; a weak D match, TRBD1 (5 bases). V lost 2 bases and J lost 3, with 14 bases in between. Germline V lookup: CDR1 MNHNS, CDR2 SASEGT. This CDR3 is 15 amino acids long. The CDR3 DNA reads TGTGCCAGCAGTGAATATCAAGGGGCCAACTACGAGCAGTACTTC. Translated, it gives CASSEYQGANYEQYF.

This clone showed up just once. The CDR3 region is CASSLYARAQASGEQYF. The CDR3 DNA sequence: TGTGCCAGCAGTTTATATGCCAGGGCGCAAGCTTCGGGGGAGCAGTACTTC. This chain joins TRBV28 and TRBJ2-7, with D perhaps assigned TRBD1 or TRBD2 (5 bases each). The germline V and J ends were trimmed by 1 base and 7 bases, with 23 bases remaining between them. This CDR3 is built from 17 residues. Germline CDR1 and CDR2: MDHEN and SYDVKM.

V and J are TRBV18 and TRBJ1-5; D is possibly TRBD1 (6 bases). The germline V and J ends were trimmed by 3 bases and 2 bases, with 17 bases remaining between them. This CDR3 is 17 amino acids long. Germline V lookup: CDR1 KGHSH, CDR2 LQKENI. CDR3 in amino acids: CASSPRTDSGGNQPQHF. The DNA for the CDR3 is TGTGCCAGCTCACCGCGGACAGATTCGGGTGGCAATCAGCCCCAGCATTTT.

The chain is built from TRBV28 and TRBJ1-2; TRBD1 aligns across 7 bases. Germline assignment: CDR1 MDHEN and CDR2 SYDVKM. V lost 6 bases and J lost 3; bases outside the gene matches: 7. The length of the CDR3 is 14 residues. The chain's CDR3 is CASSSGTDYYGYTF. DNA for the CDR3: TGTGCCAGCAGCTCCGGGACAGACTACTATGGCTACACCTTC.